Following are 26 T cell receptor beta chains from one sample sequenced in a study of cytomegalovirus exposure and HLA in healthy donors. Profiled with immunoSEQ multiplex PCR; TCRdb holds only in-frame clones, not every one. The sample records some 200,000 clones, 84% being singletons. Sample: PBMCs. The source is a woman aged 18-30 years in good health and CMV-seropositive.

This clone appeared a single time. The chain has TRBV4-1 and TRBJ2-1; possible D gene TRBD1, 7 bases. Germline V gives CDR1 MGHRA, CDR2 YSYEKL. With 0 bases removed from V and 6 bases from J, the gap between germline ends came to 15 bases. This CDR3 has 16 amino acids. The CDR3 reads CASSQELQGGSNEQFF. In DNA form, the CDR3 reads TGCGCCAGCAGCCAAGAGCTGCAGGGGGGTAGCAATGAGCAGTTCTTC.

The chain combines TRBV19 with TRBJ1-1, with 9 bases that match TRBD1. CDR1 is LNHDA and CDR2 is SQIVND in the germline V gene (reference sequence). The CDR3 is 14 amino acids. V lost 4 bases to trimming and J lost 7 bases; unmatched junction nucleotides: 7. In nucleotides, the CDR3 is TGTGCCAGTAGTACCCGGACAGGGGTCTATGAAGCTTTCTTT. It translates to CASSTRTGVYEAFF.

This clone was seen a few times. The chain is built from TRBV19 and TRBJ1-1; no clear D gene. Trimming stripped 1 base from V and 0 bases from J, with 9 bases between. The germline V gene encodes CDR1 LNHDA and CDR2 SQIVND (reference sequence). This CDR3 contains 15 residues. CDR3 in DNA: TGTGCCAGTAGTATAGTGGGCACGGTGAACACTGAAGCTTTCTTT. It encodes CASSIVGTVNTEAFF. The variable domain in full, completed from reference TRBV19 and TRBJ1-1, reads DGGITQSPKYLFRKEGQNVTLSCEQNLNHDAMYWYRQDPGQGLRLIYYSQIVNDFQKGDIAEGYSVSREKKESFPLTVTSAQKNPTAFYLCASSIVGTVNTEAFFGQGTRLTVV.

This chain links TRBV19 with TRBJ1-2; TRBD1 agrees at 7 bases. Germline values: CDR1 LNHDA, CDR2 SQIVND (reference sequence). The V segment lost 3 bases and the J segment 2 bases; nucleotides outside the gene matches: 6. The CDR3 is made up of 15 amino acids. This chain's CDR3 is CASSIVSGGNYGYTF. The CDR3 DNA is TGTGCCAGTAGTATTGTGTCAGGGGGAAACTATGGCTACACCTTC.

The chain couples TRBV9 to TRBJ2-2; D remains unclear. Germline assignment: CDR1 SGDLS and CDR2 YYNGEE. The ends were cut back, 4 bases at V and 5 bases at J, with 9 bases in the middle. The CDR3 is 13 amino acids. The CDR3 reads CASSLTQTGELFF. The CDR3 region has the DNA TGTGCCAGCAGCCTTACGCAGACCGGGGAGCTGTTTTTT.

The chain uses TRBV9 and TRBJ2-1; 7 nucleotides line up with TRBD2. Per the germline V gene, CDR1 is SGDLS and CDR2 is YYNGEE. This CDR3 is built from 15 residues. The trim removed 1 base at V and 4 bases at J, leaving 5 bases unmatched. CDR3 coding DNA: TGTGCCAGCAGCGTAAACGCGGGGGTATACAATGAGCAGTTCTTC. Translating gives CASSVNAGVYNEQFF.

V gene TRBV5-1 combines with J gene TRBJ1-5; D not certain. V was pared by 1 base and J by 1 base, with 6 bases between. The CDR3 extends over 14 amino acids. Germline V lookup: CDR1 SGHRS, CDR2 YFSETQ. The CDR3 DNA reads TGCGCCAGCAGCTTGAGCGGGAGCAATCAGCCCCAGCATTTT. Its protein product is CASSLSGSNQPQHF. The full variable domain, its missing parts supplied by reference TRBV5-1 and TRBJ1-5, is KAGVTQTPRYLIKTRGQQVTLSCSPISGHRSVSWYQQTPGQGLQFLFEYFSETQRNKGNFPGRFSGRQFSNSRSEMNVSTLELGDSALYLCASSLSGSNQPQHFGDGTRLSIL.

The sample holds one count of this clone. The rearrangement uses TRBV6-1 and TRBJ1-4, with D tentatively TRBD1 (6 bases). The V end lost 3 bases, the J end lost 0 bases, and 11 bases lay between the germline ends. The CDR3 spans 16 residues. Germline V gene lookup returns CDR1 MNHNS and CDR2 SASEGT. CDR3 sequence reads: CASSDPRGPTNEKLFF. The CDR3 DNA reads TGTGCCAGCAGTGACCCCAGGGGTCCAACTAATGAAAAACTGTTTTTT.

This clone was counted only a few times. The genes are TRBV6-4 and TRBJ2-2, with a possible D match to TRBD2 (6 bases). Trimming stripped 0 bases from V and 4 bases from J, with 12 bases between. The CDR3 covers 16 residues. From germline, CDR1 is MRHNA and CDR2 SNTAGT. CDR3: CASSDSLRGSTGELFF. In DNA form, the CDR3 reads TGTGCCAGCAGTGACTCGTTGCGGGGCAGCACCGGGGAGCTGTTTTTT.

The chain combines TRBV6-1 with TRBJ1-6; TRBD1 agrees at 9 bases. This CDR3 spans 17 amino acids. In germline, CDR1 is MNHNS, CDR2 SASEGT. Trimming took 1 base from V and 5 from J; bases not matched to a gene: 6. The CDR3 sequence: CASSEDTGGANNSPLHF. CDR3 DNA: TGTGCCAGCAGTGAAGACACAGGGGGCGCAAATAATTCACCCCTCCACTTT.

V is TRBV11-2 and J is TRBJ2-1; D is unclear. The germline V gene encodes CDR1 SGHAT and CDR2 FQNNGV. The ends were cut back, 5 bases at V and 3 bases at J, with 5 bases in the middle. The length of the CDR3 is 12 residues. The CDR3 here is CASSPGYNEQFF. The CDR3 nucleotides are TGTGCCAGCAGCCCGGGCTACAATGAGCAGTTCTTC.

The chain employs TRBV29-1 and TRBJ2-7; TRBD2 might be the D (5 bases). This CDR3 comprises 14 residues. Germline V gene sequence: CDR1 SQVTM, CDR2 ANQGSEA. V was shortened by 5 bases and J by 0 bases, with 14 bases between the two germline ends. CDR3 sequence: CSVIRAGISYEQYF. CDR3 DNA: TGCAGCGTTATAAGGGCGGGTATCTCCTACGAGCAGTACTTC.

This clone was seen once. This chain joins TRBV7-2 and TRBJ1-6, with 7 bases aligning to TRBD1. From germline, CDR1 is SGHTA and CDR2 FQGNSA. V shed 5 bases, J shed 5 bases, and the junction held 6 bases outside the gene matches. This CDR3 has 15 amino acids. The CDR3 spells CASSPRGTDNSPLHF. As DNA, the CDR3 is TGTGCCAGCAGCCCCCGCGGGACAGATAATTCACCCCTCCACTTT. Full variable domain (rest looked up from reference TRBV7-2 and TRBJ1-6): GAGVSQSPSNKVTEKGKDVELRCDPISGHTALYWYRQSLGQGLEFLIYFQGNSAPDKSGLPSDRFSAERTGGSVSTLTIQRTQQEDSAVYLCASSPRGTDNSPLHFGNGTRLTVT.

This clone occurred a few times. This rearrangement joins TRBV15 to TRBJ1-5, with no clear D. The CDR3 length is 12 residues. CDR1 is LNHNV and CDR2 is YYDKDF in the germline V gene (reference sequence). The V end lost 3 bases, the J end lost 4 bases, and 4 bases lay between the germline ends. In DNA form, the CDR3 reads TGTGCCACCAGCAGGTTAAATCAGCCCCAGCATTTT. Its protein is CATSRLNQPQHF.

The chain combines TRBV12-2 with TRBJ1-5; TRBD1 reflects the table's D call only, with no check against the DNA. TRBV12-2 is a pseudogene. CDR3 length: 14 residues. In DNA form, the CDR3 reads TGTGCAAGTCGCTCACAGGGGGCCTCTCAGCCCCAGCATTTT. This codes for CASRSQGASQPQHF.

CDR3 in amino acids: CASSPRETTEAFF. For the CDR3, the DNA is TGTGCCAGCTCACCACGTGAGACTACTGAAGCTTTCTTT. V usage is TRBV18 and J usage is TRBJ1-1; D gene uncertain. V was clipped by 1 base and J by 5 bases, with 8 bases between them. This CDR3 is 13 amino acids long. Looked up from germline, CDR1 is KGHSH and CDR2 is LQKENI.

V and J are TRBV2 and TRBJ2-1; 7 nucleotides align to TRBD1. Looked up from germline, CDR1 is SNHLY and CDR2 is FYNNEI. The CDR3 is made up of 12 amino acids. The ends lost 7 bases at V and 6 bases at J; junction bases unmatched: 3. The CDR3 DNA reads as TGTGCCAGCATCGACAGGGTCAATGAGCAGTTCTTC. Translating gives CASIDRVNEQFF.

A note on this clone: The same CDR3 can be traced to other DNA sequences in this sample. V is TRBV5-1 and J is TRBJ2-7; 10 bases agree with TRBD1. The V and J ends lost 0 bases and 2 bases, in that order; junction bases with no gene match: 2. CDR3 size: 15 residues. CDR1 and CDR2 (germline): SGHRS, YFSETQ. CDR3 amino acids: CASSLEGQGPYEQYF. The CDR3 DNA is TGCGCCAGCAGCTTGGAGGGACAGGGGCCCTACGAGCAGTACTTC.

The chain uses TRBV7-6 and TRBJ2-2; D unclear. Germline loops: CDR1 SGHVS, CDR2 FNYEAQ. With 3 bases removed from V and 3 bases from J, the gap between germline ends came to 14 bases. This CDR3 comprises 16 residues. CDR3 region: CASSFHLNGHTGELFF. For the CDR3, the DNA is TGTGCCAGCAGCTTTCATTTAAACGGTCACACCGGGGAGCTGTTTTTT.

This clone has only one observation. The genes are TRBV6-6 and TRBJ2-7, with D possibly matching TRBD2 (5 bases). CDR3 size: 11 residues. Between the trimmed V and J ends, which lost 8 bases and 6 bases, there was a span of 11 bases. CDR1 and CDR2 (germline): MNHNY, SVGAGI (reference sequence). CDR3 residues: CASGKGGEQYF. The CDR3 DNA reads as TGTGCCAGCGGAAAAGGAGGCGAGCAGTACTTC.

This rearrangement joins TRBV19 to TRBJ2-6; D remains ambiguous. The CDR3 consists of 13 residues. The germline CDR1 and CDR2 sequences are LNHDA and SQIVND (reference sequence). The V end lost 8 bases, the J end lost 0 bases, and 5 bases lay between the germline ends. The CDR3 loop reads CASGISGANVLTF. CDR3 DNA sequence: TGTGCCAGTGGCATCTCTGGGGCCAACGTCCTGACTTTC.

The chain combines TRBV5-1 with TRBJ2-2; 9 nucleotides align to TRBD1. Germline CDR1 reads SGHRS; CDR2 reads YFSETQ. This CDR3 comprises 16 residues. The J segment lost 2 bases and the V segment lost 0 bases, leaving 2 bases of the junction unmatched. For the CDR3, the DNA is TGCGCCAGCAGCTTGGGGGACAGGGACAACACCGGGGAGCTGTTTTTT. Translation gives CASSLGDRDNTGELFF.

The CDR3 DNA reads TGTGCCAGCAGCTTTAGGGGAGGCACTGAAGCTTTCTTT. Translated: CASSFRGGTEAFF. The chain carries TRBV11-3 and TRBJ1-1, with D possibly being TRBD1 (5 bases). CDR3 size: 13 residues. V shed 3 bases and J shed 4 bases, with 9 bases lying between them. CDR1 and CDR2 from the germline V gene are SGHNT and YENEEA.

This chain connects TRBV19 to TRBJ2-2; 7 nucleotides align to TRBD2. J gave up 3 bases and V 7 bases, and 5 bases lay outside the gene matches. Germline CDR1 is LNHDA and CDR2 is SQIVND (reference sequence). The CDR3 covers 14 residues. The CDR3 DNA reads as TGTGCCAGTACCTCGGGGGGATACACCGGGGAGCTGTTTTTT. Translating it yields CASTSGGYTGELFF.

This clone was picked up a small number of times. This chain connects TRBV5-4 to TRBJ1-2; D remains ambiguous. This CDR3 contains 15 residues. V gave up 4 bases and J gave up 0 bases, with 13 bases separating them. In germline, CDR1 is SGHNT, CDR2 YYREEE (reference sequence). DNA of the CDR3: TGTGCCAGCAGCCCAGAACGTCTGGCTAACTATGGCTACACCTTC. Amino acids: CASSPERLANYGYTF.

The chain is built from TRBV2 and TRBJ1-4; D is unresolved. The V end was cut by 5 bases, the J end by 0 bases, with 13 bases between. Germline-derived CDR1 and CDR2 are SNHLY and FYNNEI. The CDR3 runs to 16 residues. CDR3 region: CASSTHPQTTNEKLFF. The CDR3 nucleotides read TGTGCCAGCAGTACACACCCGCAAACAACTAATGAAAAACTGTTTTTT.